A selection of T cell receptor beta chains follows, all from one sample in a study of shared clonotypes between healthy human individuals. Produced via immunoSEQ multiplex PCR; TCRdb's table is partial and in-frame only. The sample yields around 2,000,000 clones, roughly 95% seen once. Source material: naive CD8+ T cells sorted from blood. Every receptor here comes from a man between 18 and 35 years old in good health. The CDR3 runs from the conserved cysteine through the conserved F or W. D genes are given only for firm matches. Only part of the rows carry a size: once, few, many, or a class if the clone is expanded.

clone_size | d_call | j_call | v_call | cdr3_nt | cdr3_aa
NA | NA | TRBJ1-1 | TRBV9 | TGTGCCAGCCACGACCCCGGGGAGGGAACTGAAGCTTTCTTT | CASHDPGEGTEAFF
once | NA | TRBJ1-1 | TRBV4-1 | TGCGCCAGCAGCCAAGACAGCTTGGTAGCTTGGAACACTGAAGCTTTCTTT | CASSQDSLVAWNTEAFF
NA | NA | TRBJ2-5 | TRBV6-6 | TGTGCCAGCACCTCCCAGGGGCCTAGGGAGACCCAGTACTTC | CASTSQGPRETQYF
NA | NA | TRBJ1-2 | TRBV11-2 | TGTGCCAGCAGCTTAGTTGGACTTTCCGCTTATCACTATGGCTACACCTTC | CASSLVGLSAYHYGYTF
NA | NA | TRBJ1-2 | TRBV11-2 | TGTGCCAGCAGCGCCGGACAGACCGCTAACTATGGCTACACCTTC | CASSAGQTANYGYTF
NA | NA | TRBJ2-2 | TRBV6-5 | TGTGCCAGCAGTTACACACAGACGAACACCGGGGAGCTGTTTTTT | CASSYTQTNTGELFF
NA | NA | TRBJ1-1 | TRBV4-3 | TGCGCCAGCAGCCAAGAAGAGGGGATCACTGAAGCTTTCTTT | CASSQEEGITEAFF
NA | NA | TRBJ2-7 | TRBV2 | TGTGCCAGCAGTTCTAACGAGCAGTACTTC | CASSSNEQYF
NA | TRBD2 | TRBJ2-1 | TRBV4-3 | TGCGCCAGCAGCCAAGACCCGGGGGGGGGCGCTCGGGAGGAGCAGTTCTTC | CASSQDPGGGAREEQFF
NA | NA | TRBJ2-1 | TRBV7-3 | TGTGCCAGCAGCTTGGACTTAAGCTCCTACAATGAGCAGTTCTTC | CASSLDLSSYNEQFF
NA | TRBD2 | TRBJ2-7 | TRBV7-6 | TGTGCCAGCAGCTTAGCGGGGGAGGGGACCTACGAGCAGTACTTC | CASSLAGEGTYEQYF
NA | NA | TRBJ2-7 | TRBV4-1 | TGCGCCAGCAGCCAAGATGGGACTGCTCTCTACGAGCAGTACTTC | CASSQDGTALYEQYF
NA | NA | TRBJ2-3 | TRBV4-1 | TGCGCCAGCAGCCCTACGGGCGATACGCAGTATTTT | CASSPTGDTQYF
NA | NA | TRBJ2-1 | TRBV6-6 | TGTGCCAGCAGTTACCAGGAGGGGTACAATGAGCAGTTCTTC | CASSYQEGYNEQFF
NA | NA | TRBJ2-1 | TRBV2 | TGTGCCAGCAGTGATGCGAACGGAGTTTCCAATGAGCAGTTCTTC | CASSDANGVSNEQFF
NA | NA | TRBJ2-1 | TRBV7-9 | TGTGTGTCACAAGGAGATTCCTACAATGAGCAGTTCTTC | CVSQGDSYNEQFF
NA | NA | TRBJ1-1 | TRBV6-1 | TGTGCCAGCAGTGAAGCGCTTCGCGTAACTTTCAACACTGAAGCTTTCTTT | CASSEALRVTFNTEAFF
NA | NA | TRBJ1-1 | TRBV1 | TGCACCAGCATCAAAATATTGACAGGGGGAGGTTTGCGCACTGAAGCTTTCTTT | CTSIKILTGGGLRTEAFF
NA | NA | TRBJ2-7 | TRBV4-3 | TGCGCCAGCAGCCAAGATTCGGGTGGCTCCTACGAGCAGTACTTC | CASSQDSGGSYEQYF
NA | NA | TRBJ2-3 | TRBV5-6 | TGTGCCAGCAGCTTATCGGACGTGCCAGATACGCAGTATTTT | CASSLSDVPDTQYF
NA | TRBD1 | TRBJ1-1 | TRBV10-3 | TGTGCCATGTCTGGGGACAGGGGGATAAACACCGAAGCTTTCTTT | CAMSGDRGINTEAFF
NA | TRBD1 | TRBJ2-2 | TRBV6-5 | TGTGCCAGCAGTTACGGGACAGGGATCGGGGAGCTGTTTTTT | CASSYGTGIGELFF
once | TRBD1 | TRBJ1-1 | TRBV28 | TGTGCCAGCAGACACGGGACAGGGATTACTGAAGCTTTCTTT | CASRHGTGITEAFF
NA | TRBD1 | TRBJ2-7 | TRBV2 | TGTGCCAGCAGTGGAAGGGACAGGGTGGACTACGAGCAGTACTTC | CASSGRDRVDYEQYF
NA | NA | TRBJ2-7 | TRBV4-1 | TGCGCCAGCAGCCAAGTGACGGACTACGAGCAGTACTTC | CASSQVTDYEQYF
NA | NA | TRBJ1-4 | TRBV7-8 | TGTGCCAGCTCACTGGTCGGGGCGAATGAAAAACTGTTTTTT | CASSLVGANEKLFF
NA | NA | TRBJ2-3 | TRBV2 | TGTGCCAGCAGGGCAGGGACGGTCCGCACAGATACGCAGTATTTT | CASRAGTVRTDTQYF
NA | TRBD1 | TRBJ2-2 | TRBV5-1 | TGCGCCAGCAGCTTTCGACAGGGGCCGTGGACCGGGGAGCTGTTTTTT | CASSFRQGPWTGELFF
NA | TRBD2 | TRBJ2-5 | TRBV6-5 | TGTGCCAGCAGCATCGGGACTAGCGGACAAGAGACCCAGTACTTC | CASSIGTSGQETQYF
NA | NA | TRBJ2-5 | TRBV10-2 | TGCGCCAGCAGTGAGTCGGGTCGGGAGACCCAGTACTTC | CASSESGRETQYF
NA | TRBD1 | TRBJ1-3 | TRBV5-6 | TGTGCCAGCAGCTGGGGACAGTTCTCTGGAAACACCATATATTTT | CASSWGQFSGNTIYF
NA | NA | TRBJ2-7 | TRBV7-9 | TGTGCCAGCAGTTTGGGCGGACCCTACGAGCAGTACTTC | CASSLGGPYEQYF
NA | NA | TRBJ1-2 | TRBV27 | TGTGCCAGCAGTTTATCCGTTGGCAGGCCCTATGGCTACACCTTC | CASSLSVGRPYGYTF
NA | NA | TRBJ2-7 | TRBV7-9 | TGTGCCAGCAGCCCGCAAATCCCCGACGAGCAGTACTTC | CASSPQIPDEQYF
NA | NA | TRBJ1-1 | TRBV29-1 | TGCAGCGGAAGATTGGAGAACACTGAAGCTTTCTTT | CSGRLENTEAFF
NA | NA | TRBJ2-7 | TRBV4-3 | TGCGCCGGCAGCCATACCAGCTCCTACGAGCAGTACTTC | CAGSHTSSYEQYF
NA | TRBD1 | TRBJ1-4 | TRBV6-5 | TGTGCCAGCAGCCCACAGGGGACTAATGAAAAACTGTTTTTT | CASSPQGTNEKLFF
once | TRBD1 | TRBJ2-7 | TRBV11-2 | TGTGCCAGCATCAAATGGGTGGGACAGGGGTCTTACGAGCAGTACTTC | CASIKWVGQGSYEQYF
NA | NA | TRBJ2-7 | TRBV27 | TGTGCCAGCAGTTTCACGGGACTCTACGAGCAGTACTTC | CASSFTGLYEQYF
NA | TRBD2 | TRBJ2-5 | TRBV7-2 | TGTGCCAGCAGCTTAGCCACGGGACTAGCGGGGACCCAAGAGACCCAGTACTTC | CASSLATGLAGTQETQYF
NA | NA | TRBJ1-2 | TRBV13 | TGTGCCAGCAGCTTATGGGGAGCTAACTATGGCTACACCTTC | CASSLWGANYGYTF
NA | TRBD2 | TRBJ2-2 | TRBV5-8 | TGTGCCAGCAGCTATGGACTAGCGGGGGTTGTCGGGGAGCTGTTTTTT | CASSYGLAGVVGELFF
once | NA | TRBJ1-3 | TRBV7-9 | TGTGCCAGCAGCTCGACAGGTCTCTCTGGAAACACCATATATTTT | CASSSTGLSGNTIYF
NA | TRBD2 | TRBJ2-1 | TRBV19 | TGTGCCAGTACCACTAGCGGGATTCACTCCTACAATGAGCAGTTCTTC | CASTTSGIHSYNEQFF
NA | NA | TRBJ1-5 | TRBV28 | TGTGCCAGCATAGAGGACATTAGTGCGGGTCAGCCCCAGCATTTT | CASIEDISAGQPQHF
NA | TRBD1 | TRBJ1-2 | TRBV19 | TGTGCCAGTAGTAGGACAGGGATTGGCTACACCTTC | CASSRTGIGYTF
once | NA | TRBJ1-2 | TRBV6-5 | TGTGCCAGCAGTTACGGGGAAGGGTCGAGTGGCTACACCTTC | CASSYGEGSSGYTF
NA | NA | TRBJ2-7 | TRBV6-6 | TGTGCCAGCTGGTCCGCTTACGAGCAGTACTTC | CASWSAYEQYF
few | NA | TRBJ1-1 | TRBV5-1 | TGCGCCAGCAGCTTGGTTGTGGACACTGAAGCTTTCTTT | CASSLVVDTEAFF
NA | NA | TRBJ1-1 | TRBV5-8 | TGTGCCAGCAGCCCCGGAGGAGTTGAAGCTTTCTTT | CASSPGGVEAFF
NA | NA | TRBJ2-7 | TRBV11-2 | TGTGCCAGCAGCCCGGAGTCCAGGGTCTACGAGCAGTACTTC | CASSPESRVYEQYF
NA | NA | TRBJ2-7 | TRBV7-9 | TGTGCCAGCAGCTTAGCGCAGGGGGGGATCTACGAGCAGTACTTC | CASSLAQGGIYEQYF
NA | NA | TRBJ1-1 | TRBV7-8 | TGTGCCAGCAGCAAACAGGGCGATTCAATGAACACTGAAGCTTTCTTT | CASSKQGDSMNTEAFF
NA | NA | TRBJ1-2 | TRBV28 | TGTGCCACCCCATCATCTGGGGGGAGCTACACCTTC | CATPSSGGSYTF
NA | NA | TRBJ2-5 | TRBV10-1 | TGCGCCAGCAGAGCCCTCACGGGGTCGGACGAGACCCAGTACTTC | CASRALTGSDETQYF
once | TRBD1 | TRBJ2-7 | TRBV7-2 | TGTGCCAGCAGCCAAGGGACAGGAACCGCCACCTACGAGCAGTACTTC | CASSQGTGTATYEQYF
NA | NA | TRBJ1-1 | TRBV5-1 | TGCGCCAGCAGCTGGACGTCAGGGGACACTGAAGCTTTCTTT | CASSWTSGDTEAFF